This T cell receptor beta chain was obtained from a study of blood T cell repertoires in COVID-19. Turning to the study itself: Samples of COVID-19 (acute and convalescent) were obtained from the United States, Italy and Spain.

The junction had 6 bases not matched to a gene; V was cut back by 5 bases and J by 12 bases. The length of the CDR3 is 12 residues. CDR1 is SGHVS and CDR2 is FQNEAQ in the germline V gene. The table came from immunoSEQ multiplex PCR; TCRdb's copy has only in-frame clones and leaves some out. The sample includes 200,000 to 250,000 clones, about nine tenths of them seen just once. This chain uses TRBV7-8 with TRBJ2-1; 8 bases map to TRBD1. The sample comprised peripheral blood. This TCR derives from a man between 60 and 70 years old who had recovered from COVID-19. The CDR3, as DNA: TGTGCCAGCAGCCCCGGACAGGGCTTGCAGTTCTTC. It translates to CASSPGQGLQFF.